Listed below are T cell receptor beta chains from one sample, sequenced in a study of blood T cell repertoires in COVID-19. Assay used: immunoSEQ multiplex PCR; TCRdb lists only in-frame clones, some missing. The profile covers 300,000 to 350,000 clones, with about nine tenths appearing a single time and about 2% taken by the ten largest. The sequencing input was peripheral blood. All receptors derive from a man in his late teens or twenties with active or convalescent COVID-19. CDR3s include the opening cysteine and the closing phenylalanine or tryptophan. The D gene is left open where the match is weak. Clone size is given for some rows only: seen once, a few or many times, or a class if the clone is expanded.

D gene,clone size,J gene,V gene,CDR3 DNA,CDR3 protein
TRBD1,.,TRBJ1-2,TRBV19,TGTGCCAGTAGTATTGCGAGACAGGGGTATGGCTACACCTTC,CASSIARQGYGYTF
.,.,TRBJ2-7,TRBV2,TGTGCCAGCACTGAGGCTTCCTACGAGCAGTACTTC,CASTEASYEQYF
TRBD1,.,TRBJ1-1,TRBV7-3,TGTGCCAGCAGCAGAGACAGGGGGCTCAAAGCTTTCTTT,CASSRDRGLKAFF
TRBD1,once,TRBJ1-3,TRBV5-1,TGCGCCAGCAGCTTAGACAGGGCGTCTGGAAACACCATATATTTT,CASSLDRASGNTIYF
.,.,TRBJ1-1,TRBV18,TGTGCCAGCTCACCGGGGGGGCAGGGTTTAGCTTTCTTT,CASSPGGQGLAFF
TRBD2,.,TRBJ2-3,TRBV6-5,TGTGCCAGCAGTTCTAGCGGGACCACCACAGATACGCAGTATTTT,CASSSSGTTTDTQYF
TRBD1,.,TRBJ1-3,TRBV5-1,TGCGCCAGCAGCTTGGAGACAGGGACTGGAAACACCATATATTTT,CASSLETGTGNTIYF
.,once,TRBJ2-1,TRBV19,TGTGCCAGTAGTATAGGCAGGGCTGAGCAGTTCTTC,CASSIGRAEQFF
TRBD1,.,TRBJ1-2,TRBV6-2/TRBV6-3,TGTGCCAGCAGTTACCGGGACAGGACCGACCATAACTATGGCTACACCTTC,CASSYRDRTDHNYGYTF
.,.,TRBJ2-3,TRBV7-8,TGTGCCAGCAGCTCTCTGGGGGGAGATACGCAGTATTTT,CASSSLGGDTQYF
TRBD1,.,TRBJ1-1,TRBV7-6,TGTGCCAGCAGCTTACACAGGGGGCCGGTGGGCACTGAAGCTTTCTTT,CASSLHRGPVGTEAFF
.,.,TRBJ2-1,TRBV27,TGTGCCAGCAGTTTCCAGCGGAATTACAATGAGCAGTTCTTC,CASSFQRNYNEQFF
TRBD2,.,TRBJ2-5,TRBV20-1,TGCAGTGCTAGTAGCCCATGGAGCGGGACCCAAGAGACCCAGTACTTC,CSASSPWSGTQETQYF
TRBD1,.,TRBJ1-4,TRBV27,TGTGCCAGCAGTTTAGGTGTGGACAGGGGCGAGTCGGCTAATGAAAAACTGTTTTTT,CASSLGVDRGESANEKLFF
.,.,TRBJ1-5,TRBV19,TGTGCCAGTAGTAAATCTCAGGGTAAGGGTCAGCCCCAGCATTTT,CASSKSQGKGQPQHF
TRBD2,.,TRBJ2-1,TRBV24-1,TGTGCCACCAGTGATCGTCGGACTAGGAGTGAGCAGTTCTTC,CATSDRRTRSEQFF
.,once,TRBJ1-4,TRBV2,TGTGCCAGCAGAGGTGCGGGGTTTAATGAAAAACTGTTTTTT,CASRGAGFNEKLFF
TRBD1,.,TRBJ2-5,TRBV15,TGTGCCACCAGCAGAGAATATGGACAGGGCCAAGAGACCCAGTACTTC,CATSREYGQGQETQYF
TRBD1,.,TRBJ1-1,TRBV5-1,TGCGCCAGCAGCTTCGACAGGGGAACGAACACTGAAGCTTTCTTT,CASSFDRGTNTEAFF
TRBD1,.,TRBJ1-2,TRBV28,TGTGCCAGCAGGACAGGGAACTATGGCTACACCTTC,CASRTGNYGYTF
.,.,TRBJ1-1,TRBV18,TGTGCCAGCTCACCAAAAGCCACTGAAGCTTTCTTT,CASSPKATEAFF
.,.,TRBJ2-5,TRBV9,TGTGCCAGCAGCGTTACATCCGATCAAGAGACCCAGTACTTC,CASSVTSDQETQYF
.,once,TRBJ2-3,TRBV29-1,TGCAGCGTTGAAGGACAGACTAGCACAGATACGCAGTATTTT,CSVEGQTSTDTQYF
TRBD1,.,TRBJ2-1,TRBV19,TGTGCCAGTAGTACAATCAACAGGGGCTATGAGCAGTTCTTC,CASSTINRGYEQFF
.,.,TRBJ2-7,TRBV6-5,TGTGCCAGCACTTCGGGTCCTCCCTACGAGCAGTACTTC,CASTSGPPYEQYF
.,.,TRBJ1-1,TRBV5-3,TGTGCCAGAAAGGGGGGGACAAGCAACACTGAAGCTTTCTTT,CARKGGTSNTEAFF
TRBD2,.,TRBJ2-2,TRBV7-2,TGTGCCAGCAGCCCCAGACTAGCGGTCAACACCGGGGAGCTGTTTTTT,CASSPRLAVNTGELFF
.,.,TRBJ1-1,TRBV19,TGTGCCAGTAGTATAGATGAACCAGGCGCTGAAGCTTTCTTT,CASSIDEPGAEAFF
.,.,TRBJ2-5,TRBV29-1,TGCAGCGTTGTCTGGACAAGTCAAGAGACCCAGTACTTC,CSVVWTSQETQYF
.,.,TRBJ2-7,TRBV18,TGTGCCAGCTCACCAAGGGACACTTTCGAGCAGTACTTC,CASSPRDTFEQYF
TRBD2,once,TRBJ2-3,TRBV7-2,TGTGCCAGCAGCTCTATAGCGGGGGGGCAGGAGGCAGATACGCAGTATTTT,CASSSIAGGQEADTQYF
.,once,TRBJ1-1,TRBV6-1,TGTGCCAGCAGTGAATATCGCGACACTGAAGCTTTCTTT,CASSEYRDTEAFF
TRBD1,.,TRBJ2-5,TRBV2,TGTGCCAGCAGTGGTCGTTGGGGACAGGCAAACCAAGAGACCCAGTACTTC,CASSGRWGQANQETQYF
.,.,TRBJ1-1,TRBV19,TGTGCCAGTAGTACCTCCCGGACTGAGAGCACTGAAGCTTTCTTT,CASSTSRTESTEAFF
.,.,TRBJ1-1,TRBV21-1,TGTGCCAGCAGCAAAGTACGGCAGGGCCAAATGAACACTGAAGCTTTCTTT,CASSKVRQGQMNTEAFF
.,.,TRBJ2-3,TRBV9,TGTGCCAGCAGCCTCCGACTAGAAGACACAGATACGCAGTATTTT,CASSLRLEDTDTQYF
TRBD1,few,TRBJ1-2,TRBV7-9,TGTGCCAGCAGCACCCGGACAGGGGAAACTGGCTACACCTTC,CASSTRTGETGYTF
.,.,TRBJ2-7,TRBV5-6,TGTGCCAGCAGCTTTGACAGAACCCTACGAGAGCAGTACTTC,CASSFDRTLREQYF
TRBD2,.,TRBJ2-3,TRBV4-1,TGCGCCAGCAGCCAAGAGGGCGGGGGGATCATTAGAAGCACAGATACGCAGTATTTT,CASSQEGGGIIRSTDTQYF
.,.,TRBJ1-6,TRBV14,TGTGCCAGCAGCGATGGGGGGGCGCGGAATTCACCCCTCCACTTT,CASSDGGARNSPLHF
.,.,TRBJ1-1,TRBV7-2,TGTGCCAGCAGCTCCGCAGGGTTAGGGAACACTGAAGCTTTCTTT,CASSSAGLGNTEAFF
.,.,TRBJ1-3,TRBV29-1,TGCAGCGTCGTACCGCAGGGTTCTTCTGGAAACACCATATATTTT,CSVVPQGSSGNTIYF